Shown below are 26 T cell receptor beta chains from a single sample sequenced in a study of chemoradiotherapy in HPV16-positive cancers. Sequenced by immunoSEQ multiplex PCR; TCRdb stores in-frame clones only, minus some. The data show about 11,000 clones, with roughly nine tenths seen just once and more than 1.5% held by the top ten. The sample here was blood, taken from a patient who underwent chemoradiotherapy. Source of these receptors: a human donor with HPV-associated anogenital cancer.

This clone was recorded a few times. The J gene is TRBJ2-3, the V gene TRBV6-5, with 9 nucleotides matching TRBD2. The CDR3 length is 14 residues. Germline lookup yields CDR1 MNHEY and CDR2 SVGAGI. The trim removed 10 bases at V and 8 bases at J, leaving 13 bases unmatched. CDR3 amino acids: CATQTSGRGGTQYF. The CDR3 DNA is TGTGCCACCCAGACTAGCGGACGTGGAGGTACGCAGTATTTT.

V gene TRBV2 combines with J gene TRBJ1-2; D is possibly TRBD1 (5 bases). Germline V gene lookup returns CDR1 SNHLY and CDR2 FYNNEI. V gave up 8 bases and J gave up 1 base, with 14 bases separating them. The CDR3 has 14 amino acids. The CDR3 coding sequence is TGTGCCAGCGTCTTATCTGGGGGTAACTATGGCTACACCTTC. Protein product: CASVLSGGNYGYTF.

The V call is TRBV7-9, the J call TRBJ1-4; 7 positions match TRBD1. The CDR3 loop spans 13 amino acids. Germline CDR1 SEHNR, CDR2 FQNEAQ (reference sequence). Losses at the gene ends were 2 bases for V and 12 bases for J; bases not matched to a gene: 6. The CDR3 is CASSLHTTGELFF. In DNA form, the CDR3 reads TGTGCCAGCAGCTTACATACTACAGGGGAACTGTTTTTT.

The chain recombines TRBV30 with TRBJ2-3, with D uncertain. The CDR3 is 14 residues long. Trimming removed 0 bases from V and 4 bases from J, with 11 bases in between. Germline V gene lookup returns CDR1 GTSNPN and CDR2 SVGIG (reference sequence). CDR3 amino acids: CAWSVSAQSDTQYF. The CDR3 DNA sequence: TGTGCCTGGAGTGTTTCGGCACAGTCAGATACGCAGTATTTT.

The chain's CDR3 is CASAETGSNSPLHF. CDR3 nucleotide sequence: TGTGCCAGCGCGGAGACGGGTTCTAATTCACCCCTCCACTTT. The V and J genes are TRBV6-1 and TRBJ1-6; D ambiguous. The CDR3 is 14 residues long. The V gene lost 8 bases and the J gene lost 6 bases, with 14 bases spanning the gap. Germline V gives CDR1 MNHNS, CDR2 SASEGT.

The genes are TRBV6-5 and TRBJ2-3; tentatively, D is TRBD1 (6 bases). Germline assignment: CDR1 MNHEY and CDR2 SVGAGI. Trimming took 4 bases from V and 1 from J, leaving 12 bases between them. The CDR3 extends over 15 amino acids. The CDR3 protein is CASSSLHRGTDTQYF. CDR3 bases: TGTGCCAGCAGTTCCCTCCACAGGGGCACAGATACGCAGTATTTT.

The chain uses TRBV11-2 and TRBJ1-2; D gene ambiguous. Germline V CDR1 and CDR2: SGHAT, FQNNGV. The CDR3 covers 13 residues. With 4 bases removed from V and 8 bases from J, the gap between germline ends came to 14 bases. CDR3 coding DNA: TGTGCCAGCAGCTCGAACCGAGGAATGGGCTACACCTTC. It encodes CASSSNRGMGYTF.

The rearrangement joins TRBV5-1 to TRBJ1-1; D is unclear. The V end lost 0 bases, the J end lost 7 bases, and 7 bases lay between the germline ends. From germline, CDR1 is SGHRS and CDR2 YFSETQ. This CDR3 contains 12 residues. The CDR3 loop reads CASSLGHYEAFF. As DNA, the CDR3 is TGCGCCAGCAGCTTGGGCCATTATGAAGCTTTCTTT.

The chain uses TRBV4-3 and TRBJ2-5, with 13 positions matching TRBD2. The V gene's germline CDR1 is LGHNA and CDR2 YSLEER. The CDR3 is made up of 19 amino acids. The trim removed 3 bases at V and 1 base at J, leaving 11 bases unmatched. CDR3: CASSHALTSGGRFQETQYF. The CDR3 DNA reads TGCGCCAGCAGCCACGCATTGACTAGCGGGGGGAGGTTCCAAGAGACCCAGTACTTC.

V usage is TRBV4-1 and J usage is TRBJ1-2, with D maybe TRBD1 (5 bases). Per the germline V gene, CDR1 is MGHRA and CDR2 is YSYEKL. The CDR3 consists of 18 residues. Trimming stripped 0 bases from V and 4 bases from J, with 21 bases between. The CDR3 DNA follows: TGCGCCAGCAGCCAAGATGGGGGGTGGGGTGGCCAACCCTATGGCTACACCTTC. Amino acid sequence: CASSQDGGWGGQPYGYTF.

The sample holds a few counts of this clone. The chain employs TRBV30 and TRBJ1-5, with TRBD1 as a possible D gene (5 bases). The germline V gene has CDR1 GTSNPN and CDR2 SVGIG (reference sequence). The V gene lost 1 base and the J gene lost 6 bases, with 13 bases spanning the gap. The CDR3 contains 14 residues. CDR3: CAWSGGTETQPQHF. As DNA, the CDR3 is TGTGCCTGGAGTGGGGGGACGGAAACTCAGCCCCAGCATTTT.

This chain connects TRBV4-1 to TRBJ2-7, with 7 bases lining up with TRBD1. CDR1 is MGHRA and CDR2 is YSYEKL in the germline V gene. Trimming took 5 bases from V and 0 from J; bases not matched to a gene: 7. CDR3 length: 15 residues. CDR3 protein: CASSDRQGSSYEQYF. The CDR3 DNA reads TGCGCCAGCAGCGACAGACAGGGATCCTCCTACGAGCAGTACTTC.

Here the CDR3 reads CASSFQGWPPLHF. The DNA for the CDR3 is TGCGCCAGCAGCTTTCAGGGGTGGCCACCCCTCCACTTT. V and J are TRBV5-1 and TRBJ1-6; maybe TRBD1 (6 bases). The V and J ends lost 2 bases and 11 bases respectively, with 11 bases between them. CDR3 length equals 13 residues. Germline loops: CDR1 SGHRS, CDR2 YFSETQ.

The chain carries TRBV29-1 and TRBJ2-7; possible D gene TRBD1, 6 bases. This CDR3 has 13 amino acids. The V gene lost 7 bases and the J gene lost 2 bases, with 15 bases spanning the gap. CDR1 is SQVTM, CDR2 ANQGSEA, per germline. This CDR3 reads CSAKRTGTYEQYF. The CDR3 nucleotides read TGCAGCGCCAAACGAACAGGGACCTACGAGCAGTACTTC.

V is TRBV18 and J is TRBJ1-1, with TRBD1 matching over 7 bases. Germline CDR1 reads KGHSH; CDR2 reads LQKENI. The CDR3 totals 15 residues. V dropped 3 bases and J dropped 1; count of bases not matched to a gene: 5. This chain's CDR3 is CASSPPTGRNTEAFF. The CDR3 DNA reads TGTGCCAGCTCACCGCCGACAGGGCGGAACACTGAAGCTTTCTTT. The full variable domain, in which reference TRBV18 and TRBJ1-1 provide the parts outside the CDR3, is NAGVMQNPRHLVRRRGQEARLRCSPMKGHSHVYWYRQLPEEGLKFMVYLQKENIIDESGMPKERFSAEFPKEGPSILRIQQVVRGDSAAYFCASSPPTGRNTEAFFGQGTRLTVV.

This chain links TRBV5-4 with TRBJ1-1, with unresolved D. The CDR3 covers 12 residues. Germline V lookup: CDR1 SGHNT, CDR2 YYREEE (reference sequence). The V end was cut by 7 bases, the J end by 5 bases, with 12 bases between. The CDR3 protein is CASGWAETEAFF. Here the CDR3 DNA reads TGTGCCAGCGGGTGGGCGGAGACTGAAGCTTTCTTT. Supplemented by reference TRBV5-4 and TRBJ1-1, the full variable domain reads ETGVTQSPTHLIKTRGQQVTLRCSSQSGHNTVSWYQQALGQGPQFIFQYYREEENGRGNFPPRFSGLQFPNYSSELNVNALELDDSALYLCASGWAETEAFFGQGTRLTVV.

Only one count was recorded for this clone. V usage is TRBV7-3 and J usage is TRBJ2-1, with unresolved D. The CDR3 is made up of 16 amino acids. Trimming shortened V by 6 bases and J by 5 bases, and 20 bases separated the two germline ends. The germline V gene has CDR1 SGHTA and CDR2 FQGTGA. In DNA, the CDR3 is TGTGCCAGCAGTTCACGCCCCTTTAAGCTTGACAATGAGCAGTTCTTC. Its translation: CASSSRPFKLDNEQFF.

This chain uses TRBV5-4 with TRBJ2-5; 10 nucleotides line up with TRBD1. Germline CDR1 SGHNT, CDR2 YYREEE (reference sequence). The CDR3 is made up of 15 amino acids. The ends lost 4 bases at V and 3 bases at J; junction bases unmatched: 6. CDR3 in DNA: TGTGCCAGCAGCCCAGGGGGGACAGGGGAAGAGACCCAGTACTTC. Translated: CASSPGGTGEETQYF. Full variable domain (remainder filled in from reference TRBV5-4 and TRBJ2-5): ETGVTQSPTHLIKTRGQQVTLRCSSQSGHNTVSWYQQALGQGPQFIFQYYREEENGRGNFPPRFSGLQFPNYSSELNVNALELDDSALYLCASSPGGTGEETQYFGPGTRLLVL.

The chain carries TRBV4-1 and TRBJ2-2, with D tentatively TRBD1 (5 bases). Germline V gene sequence: CDR1 MGHRA, CDR2 YSYEKL. This CDR3 region has 16 residues. The V end lost 4 bases, the J end lost 0 bases, and 12 bases lay between the germline ends. CDR3 nucleotide sequence: TGCGCCAGCAGCCCCTCTTCGACAGCGAACACCGGGGAGCTGTTTTTT. As protein: CASSPSSTANTGELFF.

The rearrangement uses TRBV19 and TRBJ1-2; tentative D call: TRBD1 (6 bases). Trimming removed 3 bases at V and 8 bases at J, with 13 bases between. The CDR3 loop spans 13 amino acids. Germline CDR1 and CDR2: LNHDA and SQIVND (reference sequence). The CDR3 DNA follows: TGTGCCAGTAGTATTGGGACATTGAGAGGCTACACCTTC. It is translated as CASSIGTLRGYTF.

V gene TRBV7-9 combines with J gene TRBJ2-7, with a possible D match to TRBD1 (6 bases). Germline V gives CDR1 SEHNR, CDR2 FQNEAQ (reference sequence). The CDR3 contains 15 residues. The V gene lost 5 bases and the J gene lost 7 bases, with 21 bases spanning the gap. CDR3 in amino acids: CASSPEGVLGREQYF. CDR3 coding DNA: TGTGCCAGCAGCCCAGAGGGGGTCCTGGGACGAGAGCAGTACTTC.

The chain is built from TRBV4-1 and TRBJ1-2, with a possible D match to TRBD1 (6 bases). Trimming pared 0 bases from V and 8 bases from J, leaving 25 bases between. Germline V gives CDR1 MGHRA, CDR2 YSYEKL. The length of the CDR3 is 18 residues. The CDR3 DNA reads TGCGCCAGCAGCCAAGAAGCTTCGATTCTCGCGGGGGCGCGAGGCTACACCTTC. It encodes CASSQEASILAGARGYTF.

The rearrangement uses TRBV27 and TRBJ1-5; D may be TRBD1 (6 bases). CDR3 length equals 14 residues. Germline V gene lookup returns CDR1 MNHEY and CDR2 SMNVEV (reference sequence). The germline V and J ends were trimmed by 6 bases and 7 bases, with 16 bases remaining between them. CDR3 protein: CASSPGGTYQPQHF. The CDR3 bases are TGTGCCAGCAGCCCGGGGGGGACATACCAGCCCCAGCATTTT.

The V gene is TRBV30, the J gene TRBJ1-1; D is possibly TRBD1 (6 bases). CDR3 length: 12 residues. Between the trimmed V and J ends, which lost 5 bases and 6 bases, there was a span of 13 bases. Germline CDR1 is GTSNPN and CDR2 is SVGIG (reference sequence). The DNA of the CDR3 is TGTGCCTGGGGGGGCTGGACTGCTGAAGCTTTCTTT. Translation gives CAWGGWTAEAFF.

The chain links TRBV30 to TRBJ2-1, with TRBD2 identical over 8 bases. V was clipped by 2 bases and J by 4 bases; unmatched bases: 7. The CDR3 consists of 15 residues. Germline assignment: CDR1 GTSNPN and CDR2 SVGIG (reference sequence). The CDR3, as DNA: TGTGCCTGGAGTCCCTTAGCGGGGAGGTACAATGAGCAGTTCTTC. It yields the protein CAWSPLAGRYNEQFF. The entire variable domain, with the rest obtained from reference TRBV30 and TRBJ2-1, is as follows: SQTIHQWPATLVQPVGSPLSLECTVEGTSNPNLYWYRQAAGRGLQLLFYSVGIGQISSEVPQNLSASRPQDRQFILSSKKLLLSDSGFYLCAWSPLAGRYNEQFFGPGTRLTVL.

The V gene is TRBV19, the J gene TRBJ1-2; D gene uncertain. V lost 7 bases to trimming and J lost 2 bases, with 14 bases between them. The CDR3 spans 14 residues. Germline values: CDR1 LNHDA, CDR2 SQIVND (reference sequence). CDR3 loop: CASTPAASNYGYTF. The CDR3 coding sequence is TGTGCCAGTACCCCCGCGGCGTCCAACTATGGCTACACCTTC. The full variable domain, in which reference TRBV19 and TRBJ1-2 provide the parts outside the CDR3, is DGGITQSPKYLFRKEGQNVTLSCEQNLNHDAMYWYRQDPGQGLRLIYYSQIVNDFQKGDIAEGYSVSREKKESFPLTVTSAQKNPTAFYLCASTPAASNYGYTFGSGTRLTVV.